These T cell receptor beta chains were read from a single sample in a study of blood T cell repertoires in COVID-19. TCRdb's table, derived via immunoSEQ multiplex PCR, lists solely in-frame clones and lacks some. Altogether roughly 150,000 clones are present, approximately 80% being singletons, with the ten largest covering roughly 7.2%. The sequenced sample consisted of peripheral blood. Receptors originate from a woman between 45 and 65 years old in a cohort sampled during active or convalescent COVID-19. The CDR3 runs from the conserved cysteine through the conserved F or W. Fields, in order: D gene, V gene, J gene, clone size, CDR3 DNA, CDR3 protein. D genes are given only for firm matches. Where a row states a size, it is once, few, many or the class of an expanded clone; other rows omit it.

TRBD2	TRBV6-2/TRBV6-3	TRBJ2-7	.	TGTGCCAGCAGTTACTTTAGCGGGGGGTCCTACGAGCAGTACTTC	CASSYFSGGSYEQYF
.	TRBV7-9	TRBJ1-2	.	TGTGCCAGCAGCTTACGTCAGAACGACTATGGCTACACCTTC	CASSLRQNDYGYTF
.	TRBV27	TRBJ1-3	.	TGTGCCAGCAGTCCAGGACAGGGAAACACCATATATTTT	CASSPGQGNTIYF
.	TRBV7-3	TRBJ1-3	.	TGTGCCAGCAGCCCACGGGGACAAATCCCTGGAAACACCATATATTTT	CASSPRGQIPGNTIYF
.	TRBV14	TRBJ2-5	few	TGTGCCAGCAGCCAATGGGGGCGGGCGCTCCAAGAGACCCAGTACTTC	CASSQWGRALQETQYF
TRBD1	TRBV30	TRBJ1-2	.	TGTGCCTGGAGTGTTGGGACAGGGGACTATGGCTACACCTTC	CAWSVGTGDYGYTF
TRBD1	TRBV3-1/TRBV3-2	TRBJ1-6	.	TGTGCCAGCAGCGGGACAGTCTATAATTCACCCCTCCACTTT	CASSGTVYNSPLHF
TRBD1	TRBV4-1	TRBJ1-6	few	TGCGCCAGCAGCCAGGGGACAGGGAATAATTCACCCCTCCACTTT	CASSQGTGNNSPLHF
TRBD1	TRBV10-3	TRBJ2-7	.	TGTGCCATCAGTGGGGGACAGGGGGACTACGAGCAGTACTTC	CAISGGQGDYEQYF
.	TRBV29-1	TRBJ1-1	.	TGCAGCGTTGAACTGACAGATAAGAACACTGAAGCTTTCTTT	CSVELTDKNTEAFF
.	TRBV24-1	TRBJ2-2	.	TGTGCCACCAGCAGGGGTCAGAACACCGGGGAGCTGTTTTTT	CATSRGQNTGELFF
TRBD1	TRBV9	TRBJ2-1	.	TGTGCCAGCAGCGTAGGGGGACAGGCAGTCTACAATGAGCAGTTCTTC	CASSVGGQAVYNEQFF
TRBD1	TRBV5-1	TRBJ2-1	.	TGCGCCAGCAGCCCGGGGACCGGGACAGGAATAAATGAGCAGTTCTTC	CASSPGTGTGINEQFF
TRBD1	TRBV7-8	TRBJ1-1	.	TGTGCCAGCAGCCTCCGGACAGGGGGCACTGAAGCTTTCTTT	CASSLRTGGTEAFF
TRBD1	TRBV2	TRBJ1-6	.	TGTGCCAGCAAAGACCCCAGGGGGCTAGTTTCACCCCTCCACTTT	CASKDPRGLVSPLHF
TRBD1	TRBV6-6	TRBJ1-1	.	TGTGCCAGCAGCCGTACGGGACAGGGGGACACTGAAGCTTTCTTT	CASSRTGQGDTEAFF
.	TRBV10-3	TRBJ2-3	.	TGTGCCATCAGTGAGTCGAACTCTGCAGATACGCAGTATTTT	CAISESNSADTQYF
.	TRBV7-2	TRBJ2-1	.	TGTGCCAGCAGCGTGGACTGGAGCTCCTACAATGAGCAGTTCTTC	CASSVDWSSYNEQFF
TRBD1	TRBV7-3	TRBJ2-3	.	TGTGCCAGCAGCTTAACCCCCAGGGGGCTCACCACAGATACGCAGTATTTT	CASSLTPRGLTTDTQYF
TRBD1	TRBV29-1	TRBJ2-3	once	TGCAGCGTTGAGGACAGGGGCACGAGCACAGATACGCAGTATTTT	CSVEDRGTSTDTQYF
.	TRBV7-2	TRBJ1-2	.	TGTGCCAGCGCGGGGGTCGGTAACTATGGCTACACCTTC	CASAGVGNYGYTF
.	TRBV5-1	TRBJ2-6	.	TGCGCCAGCAGCTTTAACAGGGCGAGCTCTGGGGCCAACGTCCTGACTTTC	CASSFNRASSGANVLTF
.	TRBV7-2	TRBJ2-5	.	TGTGCCAGCAGCTTAGGCGGGGATAGTAAAGCCCAGTACTTC	CASSLGGDSKAQYF
TRBD1	TRBV6-5	TRBJ2-7	.	TGTGCCAGCCCCGGGACAGGGTCCTACGAGCAGTACTTC	CASPGTGSYEQYF
.	TRBV7-6	TRBJ2-3	.	TGTGCCAGCAGTCCGAGCCGGAGACTCACAGATACGCAGTATTTT	CASSPSRRLTDTQYF
TRBD1	TRBV6-2/TRBV6-3	TRBJ1-2	.	TGTGCCAGCAGCGGGGAGGACAGGGCCGTCAGCGGCTACACCTTC	CASSGEDRAVSGYTF
.	TRBV7-8	TRBJ1-1	.	TGTGCCGGCCGGGAGGGGGAGATGAACACTGAAGCTTTCTTT	CAGREGEMNTEAFF
TRBD1	TRBV7-9	TRBJ2-7	.	TGTGCCAGCAGCGTGCCCAAGGACAGGATGGACTACGAGCAGTACTTC	CASSVPKDRMDYEQYF
.	TRBV18	TRBJ1-3	few	TGTGCCAGCTCGTCCGGTTTGGTGAGGGCCTCTGGAAACACCATATATTTT	CASSSGLVRASGNTIYF
.	TRBV3-1/TRBV3-2	TRBJ2-1	few	TGTGCCAGCAGCCAAGAAGGGGGTACGCGCTACAATGAGCAGTTCTTC	CASSQEGGTRYNEQFF
TRBD1	TRBV7-7	TRBJ2-5	once	TGTGCTAGCAGCTTGGGACAGCAAGAGACCCAGTACTTC	CASSLGQQETQYF
TRBD1	TRBV2	TRBJ2-2	once	TGTGCCAGCATCAAACAGGGGTTAGGGACCGGGGAGCTGTTTTTT	CASIKQGLGTGELFF
.	TRBV5-1	TRBJ1-4	few	TGCGCCAGCAGCTTGATAGACAATTCTGAAAAACTGTTTTTT	CASSLIDNSEKLFF
TRBD2	TRBV11-3	TRBJ2-1	.	TGTGCCAGCAGCCGAAGCGGGGGGGCGGTATTCGAGCAGTTCTTC	CASSRSGGAVFEQFF
TRBD1	TRBV6-5	TRBJ2-7	.	TGTGCCAGCAGTTCCCGACAGGGTCGCGCAAGCGAGCAGTACTTC	CASSSRQGRASEQYF
.	TRBV5-4	TRBJ2-7	.	TGTGCCAGCAGCTTGGCGGATACAGGCCGATCCTACGAGCAGTACTTC	CASSLADTGRSYEQYF
.	TRBV7-9	TRBJ2-5	.	TGTGCCAGCAGCCCCGGTGACTTATCAGAGACCCAGTACTTC	CASSPGDLSETQYF
.	TRBV7-2	TRBJ1-1	.	TGTGCCAGCAGCTTTTATCAGGGGTGGGTCACTGAAGCTTTCTTT	CASSFYQGWVTEAFF
.	TRBV6-6	TRBJ1-5	.	TGTGCCAGCAGTTCAGATATATTATATAGCAATCAGCCCCAGCATTTT	CASSSDILYSNQPQHF
.	TRBV25-1	TRBJ2-1	few	TGTGCCAGCAGTGTATGGGGGGAGAATGAGCAGTTCTTC	CASSVWGENEQFF
.	TRBV5-6	TRBJ2-2	.	TGTGCCAGCAGCTTCGGCGGCGGGGCGAACACCGGGGAGCTGTTTTTT	CASSFGGGANTGELFF
.	TRBV29-1	TRBJ1-1	.	TGCAGCGTGCCCGGTCAGGGCACTGAAGCTTTCTTT	CSVPGQGTEAFF
TRBD1	TRBV2	TRBJ1-6	.	TGTGCCAGCAGTTCCCGACAGGGAGGATATAATTCACCCCTCCACTTT	CASSSRQGGYNSPLHF
TRBD2	TRBV9	TRBJ2-5	.	TGTGCCAGCAGCGTAGATCGTGATAGCGGGCGGACCCAGTACTTC	CASSVDRDSGRTQYF
TRBD1	TRBV6-5	TRBJ1-1	.	TGTGCCAGCAGTTACTCCGACAGGGGGGGGACTGAAGCTTTCTTT	CASSYSDRGGTEAFF
TRBD2	TRBV6-1	TRBJ2-7	.	TGTGCCAGCAGTGAAGGGGGAAGGGGAGGGTCCTACGAGCAGTACTTC	CASSEGGRGGSYEQYF
TRBD1	TRBV11-3	TRBJ1-4	.	TGTGCCAGCAGCTTAGAGGGGGACAGGTCGGATCCGGCAACTAATGAAAAACTGTTTTTT	CASSLEGDRSDPATNEKLFF
.	TRBV21-1	TRBJ1-1	.	TGTGCCAGCAGCAAAGGGATTGAGGGGGCTTGTACTGAAGCTTTCTTT	CASSKGIEGACTEAFF
.	TRBV15	TRBJ1-5	.	TGTGCCACCAGCAGAGGGGGGCGCGGTCAGCCCCAGCATTTT	CATSRGGRGQPQHF
TRBD1	TRBV29-1	TRBJ1-6	.	TGCAGCACCAGGGACAGGGCACCCGATTCACCCCTCCACTTT	CSTRDRAPDSPLHF
.	TRBV30	TRBJ1-3	.	TGTGCCTGGGATGGAGGGGGAAACACCATATATTTT	CAWDGGGNTIYF
TRBD2	TRBV3-1/TRBV3-2	TRBJ2-5	.	TGTGCCAGCAGACCGCGGGGGGTCCTAGAGACCCAGTACTTC	CASRPRGVLETQYF
.	TRBV5-4	TRBJ1-1	once	TGTGCCAGCAGCCCAGCGACTCGGGTCACTGAAGCTTTCTTT	CASSPATRVTEAFF
TRBD1	TRBV18	TRBJ1-1	.	TGTGCCAGCTCAGCGGACAGGCCCATGAACACTGAAGCTTTCTTT	CASSADRPMNTEAFF